Listed below are T cell receptor beta chains from one sample, sequenced in a study of PD-1 blockade in classical Hodgkin lymphoma. The method was immunoSEQ multiplex PCR; TCRdb's version includes in-frame clones alone and lacks a portion of them. The table shows 55,000 to 80,000 clones, with more than 85% occurring only once. The sequencing used peripheral blood mononuclear cells (PBMCs), collected at baseline. The receptors were gathered from a human donor with classical Hodgkin lymphoma. CDR3s include the opening cysteine and the closing phenylalanine or tryptophan. A D gene is named only where the DNA matches it firmly.

.,TRBV30,TRBJ1-6,CAWSVGPGVDSPLHF,TGTGCCTGGAGTGTAGGGCCAGGGGTAGATTCACCCCTCCACTTT
.,TRBV9,TRBJ1-1,CASSAGGGAHTEAFF,TGTGCCAGCAGCGCAGGAGGGGGGGCCCACACTGAAGCTTTCTTT
.,TRBV19,TRBJ1-5,CASSIDRERHQPQHF,TGTGCCAGTAGTATAGACAGGGAAAGGCATCAGCCCCAGCATTTT
.,TRBV6-1,TRBJ1-1,CASSEAGPNTEAFF,TGTGCCAGCAGTGAAGCGGGGCCGAACACTGAAGCTTTCTTT
.,TRBV4-3,TRBJ2-1,CASSQEDGSWNEQFF,TGCGCCAGCAGCCAAGAGGACGGATCGTGGAATGAGCAGTTCTTC
.,TRBV18,TRBJ1-2,CASSSMGLNYGYTF,TGTGCCAGCTCATCCATGGGACTGAACTATGGCTACACCTTC
TRBD1,TRBV10-3,TRBJ2-7,CAIRLTQGVYEQYF,TGTGCCATCCGACTGACACAGGGGGTCTACGAGCAGTACTTC
.,TRBV4-3,TRBJ2-2,CASSPYRGSGGELFF,TGCGCCAGCAGCCCATACAGGGGTAGCGGCGGGGAGCTGTTTTTT
.,TRBV10-2,TRBJ1-1,CASSEILVNTEAFF,TGCGCCAGCAGTGAGATTCTCGTGAACACTGAAGCTTTCTTT
.,TRBV4-1,TRBJ2-7,CASSLDSSYEQYF,TGCGCCAGCAGCCTCGACTCATCCTACGAGCAGTACTTC
TRBD1,TRBV6-5,TRBJ1-5,CASTRDRHSNQPQHF,TGTGCCAGCACCAGGGACAGGCATAGCAATCAGCCCCAGCATTTT
.,TRBV6-5,TRBJ1-2,CASSYLLLRFNYGYTF,TGTGCCAGCAGTTACCTGCTACTACGTTTTAACTATGGCTACACCTTC
.,TRBV6-5,TRBJ1-2,CASSPGTSWSYTF,TGTGCCAGCAGCCCGGGGACCTCCTGGAGCTACACCTTC
.,TRBV7-7,TRBJ2-3,CASSSRERQEGDTQYF,TGTGCCAGCAGCAGCCGGGAACGTCAAGAAGGGGATACGCAGTATTTT
.,TRBV6-5,TRBJ2-7,CASSSPKAGRDEQYF,TGTGCCAGCAGTTCCCCTAAGGCTGGAAGAGACGAGCAGTACTTC
TRBD1,TRBV18,TRBJ1-2,CASSPPGDRETPYGYTF,TGTGCCAGCTCACCACCGGGGGACAGGGAAACTCCCTATGGCTACACCTTC
.,TRBV5-6,TRBJ1-1,CASSLELSLNTEAFF,TGTGCCAGCAGCTTGGAGTTGTCTTTGAACACTGAAGCTTTCTTT
.,TRBV7-2,TRBJ2-1,CASSLGPTNEQFF,TGTGCCAGCAGCTTAGGGCCAACCAATGAGCAGTTCTTC